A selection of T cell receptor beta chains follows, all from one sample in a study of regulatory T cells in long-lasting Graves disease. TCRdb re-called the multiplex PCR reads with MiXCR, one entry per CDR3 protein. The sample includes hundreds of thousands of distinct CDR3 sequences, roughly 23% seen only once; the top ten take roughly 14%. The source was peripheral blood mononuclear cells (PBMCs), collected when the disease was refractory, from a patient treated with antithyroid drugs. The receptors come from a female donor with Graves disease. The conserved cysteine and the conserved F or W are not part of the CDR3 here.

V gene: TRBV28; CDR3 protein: ASSVLAGGFETQY
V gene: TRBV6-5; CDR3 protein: ASSYDQEGYYGYT
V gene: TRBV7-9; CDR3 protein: ASSLGTQNSNQPQH
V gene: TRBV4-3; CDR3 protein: ASSQDLSSTEAF
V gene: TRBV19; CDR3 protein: ASSIGRLAGLF
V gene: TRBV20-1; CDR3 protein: SARDNRGSSPLH
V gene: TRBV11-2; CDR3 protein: ASSITTGYPYNEQF
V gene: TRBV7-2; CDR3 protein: ASSLGPAGYEQY
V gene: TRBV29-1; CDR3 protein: SVEVRGPQPNSPLH
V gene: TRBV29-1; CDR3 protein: SVVRASGTGELF
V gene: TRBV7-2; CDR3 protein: ASSRGAGETQY
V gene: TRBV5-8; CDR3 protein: ASSFTPGQGDTQY
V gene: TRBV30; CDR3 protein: AWSLISAGLYEQY
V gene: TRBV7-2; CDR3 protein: ASSSSVLLNTGELF
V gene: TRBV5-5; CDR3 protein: ASSFSTDQPQH
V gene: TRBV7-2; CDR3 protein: ASSGAGGFFEKLF
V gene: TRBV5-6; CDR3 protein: ASSLTTNSPLH
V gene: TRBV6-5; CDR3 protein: ASSYTATATQY
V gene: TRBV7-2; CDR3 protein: ASSFREGEQY
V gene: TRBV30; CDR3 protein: AWSENRDSPLH